This T cell receptor (beta chain) came from a study of OX40 agonist ivuxolimab in advanced cancers. Study information: Patients were treated with ivuxolimab, an agonistic anti-OX40 (CD134) antibody. At 65% to 85% male, the cohort had a mean age of approximately 64 years, ranging from about 23 to 80. Earlier treatment with anti-PD-1, anti-PD-L1 or anti-CTLA-4 was permitted, and around 36% had received some.

Study findings and constraints: Low normalized T-cell clonal expansion was also seen in some nonresponders.

Sequencing used immunoSEQ multiplex PCR; TCRdb keeps in-frame clones, though not all of them. This table has about 86,000 clones, less than 95% appearing once. On this clone: Antigen unknown.

The germline CDR1 and CDR2 sequences are ENHRY and SYGVKD. Trimming shortened V by 11 bases and J by 5 bases, and 18 bases separated the two germline ends. The CDR3 is 13 amino acids. The clonotype originates from an adult with an advanced solid tumor such as melanoma, head and neck, liver or kidney cancer. Here the sequenced sample was CD4+ or CD8+ T cells sorted from blood, taken in a trial of the OX40 agonist ivuxolimab. The V and J genes are TRBV10-3 and TRBJ1-1; D gene ambiguous. The CDR3 is CAATTGRGTEAFF. The CDR3 DNA is TGTGCCGCCACCACCGGTCGAGGGACTGAAGCTTTCTTT.